This T cell receptor (beta chain) emerged from a study of metastatic and nonmetastatic thyroid tumors. At the level of the study: Across blood and tumor or nodule tissue, repertoires from malignant and benign thyroid patients were compared with one another. Study-wide findings and caveats: A significant increase in TCR beta diversity was reportedly seen in malignant thyroid tumors relative to benign nodules, in blood and tumor.

Using MiXCR, TCRdb re-called clones from the PCR reads. Of about 26,000 clones in the sample, around 24% were seen once. The CDR3 is 13 residues long. The V gene's germline CDR1 is LNHNV and CDR2 YYDKDF (reference sequence). Trimming took off 9 bases at V and 4 bases at J, with 13 bases between the two ends. Treatment of any kind had been given to no patient before thyroid surgery. About this clone itself: Its antigen is not known.

This receptor was taken from a female donor with papillary thyroid cancer or a benign thyroid nodule (not recorded which). Some clones in this sample may be carry-over from other donors' samples. The chain carries TRBV15 and TRBJ2-1; tentative D call: TRBD2 (6 bases). Material for sequencing was blood. CDR3 in amino acids: CATGTSIYNEQFF. The CDR3 coding sequence is TGTGCCACTGGGACTTCCATTTACAATGAGCAGTTCTTC.